Below are 25 T cell receptor beta chains sequenced from a single sample in a study of PD-1 blockade in classical Hodgkin lymphoma. Measured with immunoSEQ multiplex PCR; TCRdb has only the in-frame clones, and not every one. The sample includes tens of thousands of clones, 70% to 90% of them seen just once. Time point noted: cycle 4 day 1 (C4D1), after more than 5 weeks of nivolumab. Each patient's relapse followed autologous stem cell transplantation, and brentuximab vedotin exposure varied. Sequences were derived from peripheral blood mononuclear cells (PBMCs), sampled before the fourth cycle of nivolumab. These receptors originate from a human donor with classical Hodgkin lymphoma.

The chain is built from TRBV7-9 and TRBJ1-2; 7 nucleotides match TRBD1. The J segment lost 2 bases and the V segment lost 3 bases, leaving 9 bases of the junction unmatched. The CDR3 totals 16 residues. Germline V gives CDR1 SEHNR, CDR2 FQNEAQ (reference sequence). The CDR3 DNA reads as TGTGCCAGCAGCTTCGGCCCGGGACAGATCAACTATGGCTACACCTTC. This codes for CASSFGPGQINYGYTF.

The rearrangement joins TRBV14 to TRBJ2-7, with 7 bases lining up with TRBD2. The CDR3 spans 12 residues. Germline assignment: CDR1 SGHDN and CDR2 FVKESK. Germline trimming cut 4 bases from V and 6 bases from J; bases unmatched to any gene: 3. CDR3 sequence reads: CASSPGGIEQYF. CDR3 bases: TGTGCCAGCAGCCCGGGGGGTATCGAGCAGTACTTC.

Turning to this clone: Lacking the conserved final phenylalanine or tryptophan, this CDR3 likely reflects a read error. V is TRBV5-4 and J is TRBJ2-7, with D perhaps matching TRBD1 (5 bases). Trimming shortened V by 1 base and J by 2 bases, and 10 bases separated the two germline ends. Per germline, CDR1 SGHNT and CDR2 YYREEE (reference sequence). The CDR3 covers 14 residues. CDR3 loop: CASSLSAGTYEQYL. In nucleotides, the CDR3 is TGTGCCAGCAGCTTGAGTGCAGGGACCTACGAGCAGTACCTC.

V is TRBV5-1 and J is TRBJ1-2, with 7 bases aligning to TRBD1. CDR3 size: 13 residues. The ends lost 4 bases at V and 4 bases at J; junction bases unmatched: 4. Per the germline V gene, CDR1 is SGHRS and CDR2 is YFSETQ. CDR3 protein: CASSEGQTYGYTF. The DNA for the CDR3 is TGCGCCAGCAGCGAGGGACAGACCTATGGCTACACCTTC.

V is TRBV2 and J is TRBJ2-5; D may be TRBD2 (6 bases). The CDR3 consists of 13 residues. Germline CDR1 reads SNHLY; CDR2 reads FYNNEI. V was cut by 7 bases and J by 2 bases, with 11 bases left in between. The CDR3 DNA reads TGTGCCAGCACTAAAGGGACTCAAGAGACCCAGTACTTC. Amino acids: CASTKGTQETQYF.

The chain links TRBV4-1 to TRBJ1-6, with D possibly being TRBD1 (6 bases). V was clipped by 1 base and J by 5 bases, with 12 bases between them. CDR1 is MGHRA and CDR2 is YSYEKL in the germline V gene. This CDR3 comprises 16 residues. The CDR3 sequence is CASSQVTGQNNSPLHF. The CDR3 nucleotides read TGCGCCAGCAGCCAAGTAACGGGACAAAATAATTCACCCCTCCACTTT.

J is TRBJ1-1 and V is TRBV25-1, with 7 nucleotides matching TRBD1. The CDR3 covers 14 residues. J gave up 11 bases and V 7 bases, and 16 bases lay outside the gene matches. CDR1 and CDR2 (germline): MGHDK, SYGVNS. CDR3 amino acids: CASKGQATPGGAFF. DNA of the CDR3: TGTGCCAGCAAAGGACAGGCAACCCCGGGCGGGGCTTTCTTT.

This chain joins TRBV6-1 and TRBJ2-7; D not resolved. Trimming removed 9 bases from V and 2 bases from J, with 8 bases in between. The CDR3 totals 11 residues. Germline loops: CDR1 MNHNS, CDR2 SASEGT. CDR3 region: CASTMAYEQYF. CDR3 in DNA: TGTGCCAGTACAATGGCCTACGAGCAGTACTTC.

The chain employs TRBV29-1 and TRBJ2-1; D remains ambiguous. The V gene lost 7 bases and the J gene lost 8 bases, with 15 bases spanning the gap. The CDR3 length is 12 residues. Germline CDR1 SQVTM, CDR2 ANQGSEA. In DNA form, the CDR3 reads TGCAGCGCGGTCCCGTGGCAGGATGAGCAGTTCTTC. Translating it yields CSAVPWQDEQFF.

The V gene is TRBV18, the J gene TRBJ1-4, with 7 bases identical to TRBD1. CDR1 and CDR2 from the germline V gene are KGHSH and LQKENI. This CDR3 is built from 18 residues. The ends lost 0 bases at V and 3 bases at J; junction bases unmatched: 10. The CDR3 is CASSPPGDFGTANEKLFF. The DNA of the CDR3 is TGTGCCAGCTCACCACCGGGGGATTTTGGGACAGCTAATGAAAAACTGTTTTTT. The full variable domain, its missing parts supplied by reference TRBV18 and TRBJ1-4, is NAGVMQNPRHLVRRRGQEARLRCSPMKGHSHVYWYRQLPEEGLKFMVYLQKENIIDESGMPKERFSAEFPKEGPSILRIQQVVRGDSAAYFCASSPPGDFGTANEKLFFGSGTQLSVL.

The chain is built from TRBV11-2 and TRBJ2-7; D uncertain. This CDR3 is 12 amino acids long. CDR1 is SGHAT and CDR2 is FQNNGV in the germline V gene. Trimming shortened V by 2 bases and J by 5 bases, and 7 bases separated the two germline ends. CDR3: CASSLRLHEQYF. The CDR3 DNA reads as TGTGCCAGCAGCTTAAGATTGCACGAGCAGTACTTC.

V and J are TRBV7-9 and TRBJ2-3; no reliable D call. Germline CDR1 is SEHNR and CDR2 is FQNEAQ (reference sequence). V was trimmed by 2 bases and J by 3 bases, leaving 9 bases between them. The CDR3 length is 14 residues. CDR3 DNA: TGTGCCAGCAGCTTAACCACCCATACAGATACGCAGTATTTT. Its protein is CASSLTTHTDTQYF.

The V call is TRBV5-1, the J call TRBJ2-3; D is unclear. The CDR3 spans 13 residues. CDR1 is SGHRS, CDR2 YFSETQ, per germline. Between the trimmed V and J ends, which lost 1 base and 0 bases, there was a span of 3 bases. CDR3: CASSLPSTDTQYF. The CDR3 DNA sequence: TGCGCCAGCAGCTTGCCTAGCACAGATACGCAGTATTTT.

The chain links TRBV10-1 to TRBJ1-1; D perhaps matches TRBD1 (6 bases). V was clipped by 3 bases and J by 7 bases, with 15 bases between them. Germline V lookup: CDR1 WNHNN, CDR2 SYGVQD (reference sequence). There are 14 residues in the CDR3. The CDR3 coding sequence is TGCGCCAGCAGTGAAGGAGGGGGGGCGGTTGAAGCTTTCTTT. Residues: CASSEGGGAVEAFF.

The V call is TRBV5-1, the J call TRBJ2-7; D is possibly TRBD1 (5 bases). The CDR3 consists of 14 residues. The germline V gene has CDR1 SGHRS and CDR2 YFSETQ. V was cut by 0 bases and J by 3 bases, with 10 bases left in between. The CDR3 region has the DNA TGCGCCAGCAGCTTGGTCCTAGGGGTCTACGAGCAGTACTTC. Translating gives CASSLVLGVYEQYF.

This chain uses TRBV7-9 with TRBJ2-5, with TRBD2 as a possible D gene (6 bases). The V end was cut by 1 base, the J end by 5 bases, with 11 bases between. CDR1 is SEHNR and CDR2 is FQNEAQ in the germline V gene (reference sequence). The CDR3 has 14 amino acids. CDR3 sequence reads: CASSLGSGRETQYF. CDR3 DNA: TGTGCCAGCAGCTTAGGGTCAGGGAGGGAGACCCAGTACTTC.

This chain connects TRBV19 to TRBJ2-1; TRBD2 matches at 10 bases. The length of the CDR3 is 17 residues. Germline V gene data show CDR1 as LNHDA and CDR2 as SQIVND (reference sequence). Germline trimming cut 1 base from V and 4 bases from J; bases unmatched to any gene: 7. This chain's CDR3 is CASSIALGTSAYNEQFF. In DNA form, the CDR3 reads TGTGCCAGTAGTATAGCTCTGGGGACTAGCGCATACAATGAGCAGTTCTTC.

This chain joins TRBV7-8 and TRBJ1-4; unclear D gene. CDR1 and CDR2 (germline): SGHVS, FQNEAQ. V was cut by 2 bases and J by 2 bases, with 9 bases left in between. The CDR3 has 15 amino acids. CDR3 bases: TGTGCCAGCAGCTTAACGGTCACGACTAATGAAAAACTGTTTTTT. Its protein product is CASSLTVTTNEKLFF.

The V gene is TRBV19, the J gene TRBJ1-1; D perhaps matches TRBD1 (5 bases). V was shortened by 9 bases and J by 7 bases, with 12 bases between the two germline ends. This CDR3 spans 11 amino acids. CDR1 is LNHDA, CDR2 SQIVND, per germline (reference sequence). The CDR3 coding sequence is TGTGCCAGCAAGGACATGCATGAAGCTTTCTTT. Its translation is CASKDMHEAFF. Looking up the rest from reference TRBV19 and TRBJ1-1 gives the full variable domain: DGGITQSPKYLFRKEGQNVTLSCEQNLNHDAMYWYRQDPGQGLRLIYYSQIVNDFQKGDIAEGYSVSREKKESFPLTVTSAQKNPTAFYLCASKDMHEAFFGQGTRLTVV.

J is TRBJ2-3 and V is TRBV6-6, with D possibly TRBD1 on 6 matching bases. Trimming removed 5 bases from V and 0 bases from J, with 9 bases in between. Per germline, CDR1 MNHNY and CDR2 SVGAGI (reference sequence). CDR3 size: 14 residues. The CDR3 is CASSHRVSTDTQYF. CDR3 sequence (DNA): TGTGCCAGCAGTCACAGGGTTAGCACAGATACGCAGTATTTT.

The rearrangement uses TRBV5-1 and TRBJ2-5, with 10 bases matching TRBD1. J lost 4 bases, V lost 3 bases, and 9 bases had no gene match. The germline V gene encodes CDR1 SGHRS and CDR2 YFSETQ. This CDR3 spans 16 amino acids. The CDR3 is CASSSPDRGIGETQYF. The CDR3 DNA reads TGCGCCAGCAGCTCGCCGGACAGGGGGATCGGAGAGACCCAGTACTTC.

J is TRBJ1-4 and V is TRBV7-9; TRBD1 matches at 8 bases. The CDR3 contains 13 residues. The trim removed 5 bases at V and 6 bases at J, leaving 2 bases unmatched. Looked up from germline, CDR1 is SEHNR and CDR2 is FQNEAQ (reference sequence). The CDR3 region has the DNA TGTGCCAGCAGCGACAGGGGTGATGAAAAACTGTTTTTT. Amino acids: CASSDRGDEKLFF.

This clone was found once. This chain connects TRBV7-9 to TRBJ1-2; D is unclear. In germline, CDR1 is SEHNR, CDR2 FQNEAQ (reference sequence). The CDR3 has 10 amino acids. Trimming took off 0 bases at V and 10 bases at J, with 3 bases between the two ends. The CDR3 region has the DNA TGTGCCAGCAGCTTAGCAGACTACACCTTC. It specifies CASSLADYTF.

This clone was picked up one time. The CDR3 nucleotides are TGTGCCAGCAGTCCTAGCGGGGGAAAAGAGACCCAGTACTTC. Translation gives CASSPSGGKETQYF. The J gene is TRBJ2-5, the V gene TRBV7-9, with 10 bases aligning to TRBD2. This CDR3 comprises 14 residues. J lost 3 bases, V lost 6 bases, and 4 bases had no gene match. Per the germline V gene, CDR1 is SEHNR and CDR2 is FQNEAQ (reference sequence).

The chain has TRBV6-8 and TRBJ1-2, with D perhaps matching TRBD1 (5 bases). Trimming left V 3 bases short and J 7 bases short, with 12 bases between. Germline CDR1 and CDR2: MNHGY and SAAAGT. The CDR3 runs to 13 residues. The chain's CDR3 is CASSYQRGSGYTF. CDR3 nucleotides: TGTGCCAGCAGTTATCAAAGGGGCTCTGGCTACACCTTC.